Listed below are T cell receptor beta chains from one sample, sequenced in a study of blood T cell repertoires in COVID-19. The data were produced by immunoSEQ multiplex PCR, yet TCRdb's version contains in-frame clones alone and is incomplete. Among about 91,000 clones, about 91% were seen once, and the ten largest hold roughly 8.3%. The material sequenced was peripheral blood. Every receptor here comes from a woman in her sixties or seventies with acute or convalescent COVID-19. Both conserved end residues are part of each CDR3. Expanded clones get a size class; other rows say once, few or many, or leave the size out.

-	14	TRBV25-1	TRBJ1-4	CASSPGQGVEKLFF
-	16	TRBV4-1	TRBJ1-4	CASSQGTGVANEKLFF
-	17	TRBV27	TRBJ1-5	CASSRGQSLEGNQPQHF
-	15	TRBV20-1	TRBJ1-1	CSASRTGRKNTEAFF
-	15	TRBV10-3	TRBJ1-6	CAISDEEINNSPLHF
-	15	TRBV27	TRBJ1-6	CASSSGQVVNSPLHF
-	14	TRBV6-5	TRBJ2-7	CASSPETGNYEQYF
-	13	TRBV11-3	TRBJ2-3	CASSSRGVDTQYF
-	14	TRBV19	TRBJ2-7	CASSPGQNSYEQYF
-	12	TRBV6-5	TRBJ2-7	CASRARYYEQYF
-	16	TRBV30	TRBJ2-7	CAWSRRTGSISYEQYF
-	20	TRBV27	TRBJ2-1	CASSLNPGLAGSSSYNEQFF
many	17	TRBV7-9	TRBJ2-1	CASSLATGGMSYNEQFF
-	15	TRBV5-4	TRBJ1-4	CASSLSRATNEKLFF
once	18	TRBV5-1	TRBJ1-4	CASSLSGATGTGAEKLFF
-	15	TRBV3-1/TRBV3-2	TRBJ2-1	CASSPASGSIYEQFF
-	16	TRBV10-2	TRBJ1-4	CASSESRTAQGEKLFF
-	17	TRBV4-2	TRBJ1-2	CASSLLRTESGFYGYTF
few	18	TRBV13	TRBJ2-1	CASSLMPQFSGMGNEQFF
-	15	TRBV6-4	TRBJ1-2	CASSRNQGQLYGYTF
-	16	TRBV7-2	TRBJ1-4	CASSTTGSVLGEKLFF
-	15	TRBV19	TRBJ2-7	CASSGGDRLSYEQYF
-	15	TRBV7-9	TRBJ1-2	CASSQLVGQPYGYTF
-	15	TRBV2	TRBJ2-2	CASSESLANTGELFF
-	15	TRBV10-3	TRBJ2-3	CAISELAGGGDTQYF
few	16	TRBV9	TRBJ2-6	CASSPSRGLGANVLTF
-	15	TRBV6-1	TRBJ2-7	CASSEDPGFIYEQYF
-	17	TRBV9	TRBJ2-6	CASSVTSGYSGANVLTF
once	13	TRBV6-1	TRBJ2-1	CASSEAFAGGQFF
-	14	TRBV9	TRBJ1-5	CASSASGQNQPQHF
-	15	TRBV6-5	TRBJ2-2	CASRAGSGWNGELFF
-	13	TRBV19	TRBJ1-1	CASRQGRNTEAFF
-	15	TRBV7-3	TRBJ2-1	CASSSVGSSYNEQFF
-	14	TRBV27	TRBJ2-2	CASSFGANTGELFF
many	15	TRBV9	TRBJ2-3	CASSVTGDGTDTQYF
-	13	TRBV15	TRBJ1-2	CATSRDRVDGYTF
-	14	TRBV7-2	TRBJ2-7	CASSFDRASYEQYF
-	14	TRBV9	TRBJ1-6	CASSRQGDNSPLHF
-	15	TRBV6-1	TRBJ1-2	CASSEPTRTNYGYTF
-	14	TRBV28	TRBJ2-7	CASSFGRGGYEQYF
few	15	TRBV30	TRBJ2-3	CAWSRLAGGTDTQYF
-	15	TRBV4-1	TRBJ2-5	CASSLTSVFEETQYF
-	13	TRBV5-4	TRBJ2-2	CASSLGQVGELFF
-	14	TRBV5-4	TRBJ1-6	CASSLDRYNSPLHF
-	16	TRBV5-1	TRBJ2-3	CASSLAGTTVPGTQYF
few	13	TRBV2	TRBJ1-5	CASSIQGYQPQHF
-	13	TRBV5-6	TRBJ2-1	CASSGNRGNEQFF
-	14	TRBV2	TRBJ2-1	CASNPDRAYNEQFF
-	15	TRBV7-7	TRBJ2-2	CASGPTSWDTGELFF
few	15	TRBV7-9	TRBJ2-2	CASSLNRVNTGELFF